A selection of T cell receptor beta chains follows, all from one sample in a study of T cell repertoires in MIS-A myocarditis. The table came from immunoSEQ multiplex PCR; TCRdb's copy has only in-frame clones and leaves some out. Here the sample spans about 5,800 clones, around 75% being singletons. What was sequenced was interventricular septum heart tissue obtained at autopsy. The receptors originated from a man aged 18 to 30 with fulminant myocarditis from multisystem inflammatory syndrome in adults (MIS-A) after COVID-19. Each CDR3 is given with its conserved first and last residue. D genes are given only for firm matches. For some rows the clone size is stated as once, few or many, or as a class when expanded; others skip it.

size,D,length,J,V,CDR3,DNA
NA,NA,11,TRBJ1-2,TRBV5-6,CASSFYTGYTF,TGTGCCAGCAGCTTTTACACTGGCTACACCTTC
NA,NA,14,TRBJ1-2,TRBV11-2,CASSLDRGSYGYTF,TGTGCCAGCAGCTTAGATCGGGGGTCCTATGGCTACACCTTC
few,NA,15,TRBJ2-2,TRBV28,CASSGGTAYTGELFF,TGTGCCAGCAGCGGGGGGACAGCTTACACCGGGGAGCTGTTTTTT
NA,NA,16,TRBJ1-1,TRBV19,CASSKYAIGYLSEAFF,TGTGCCAGTAGTAAATACGCTATTGGATATCTGTCTGAAGCTTTCTTT
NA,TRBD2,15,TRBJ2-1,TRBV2,CASTLTSGSPREQFF,TGTGCCAGCACCTTAACTAGCGGGTCCCCCCGGGAGCAGTTCTTC
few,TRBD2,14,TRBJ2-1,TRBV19,CASSIVGGGNEQFF,TGTGCCAGTAGTATAGTGGGGGGGGGCAATGAGCAGTTCTTC
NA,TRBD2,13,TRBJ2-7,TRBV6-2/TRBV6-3,CASSRQPGGEQYF,TGTGCCAGCAGTCGACAACCCGGGGGGGAGCAGTACTTC
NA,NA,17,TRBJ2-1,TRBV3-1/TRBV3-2,CASSLLEVGPSYNEQFF,TGTGCCAGCAGCCTCTTAGAGGTGGGGCCCTCCTACAATGAGCAGTTCTTC
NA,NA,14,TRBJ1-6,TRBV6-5,CASSYRFYNSPLHF,TGTGCCAGCAGTTACAGGTTTTATAATTCACCCCTCCACTTT
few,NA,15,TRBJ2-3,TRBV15,CATTATRESVDTQYF,TGTGCCACCACCGCCACTCGGGAGTCTGTAGATACGCAGTATTTT
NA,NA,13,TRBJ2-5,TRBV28,CASSFRNLETQYF,TGTGCCAGCAGTTTTCGGAACCTGGAGACCCAGTACTTC
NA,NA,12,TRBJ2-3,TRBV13,CASSFGTDTQYF,TGTGCCAGCAGCTTTGGCACAGATACGCAGTATTTT
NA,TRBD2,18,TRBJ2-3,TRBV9,CASSVYGGGPESTDTQYF,TGTGCCAGCAGCGTATACGGGGGGGGGCCTGAGTCCACAGATACGCAGTATTTT
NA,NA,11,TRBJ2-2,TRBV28,CATSGTGELFF,TGTGCCACAAGTGGGACCGGGGAGCTGTTTTTT
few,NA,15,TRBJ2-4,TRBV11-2,CASSLDRLAKNIQYF,TGTGCCAGCAGCTTAGATCGGTTAGCCAAAAACATTCAGTACTTC
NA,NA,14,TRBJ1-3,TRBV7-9,CASSLQGDGNTIYF,TGTGCCAGCAGTCTTCAGGGTGACGGAAACACCATATATTTT
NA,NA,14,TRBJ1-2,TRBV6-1,CASSEAVRTYGYTF,TGTGCCAGCAGTGAAGCGGTAAGGACCTATGGCTACACCTTC
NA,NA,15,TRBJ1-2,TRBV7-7,CASSHAPRACFGYTF,TGTGCTAGCAGCCACGCGCCGCGGGCCTGTTTCGGCTACACCTTC
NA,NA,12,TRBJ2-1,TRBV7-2,CASSSTGWEQFF,TGTGCCAGCAGCTCAACCGGTTGGGAGCAGTTCTTC
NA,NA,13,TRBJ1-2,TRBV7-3,CASSPDTGYGYTF,TGTGCCAGCAGCCCGGACACAGGCTATGGCTACACCTTC
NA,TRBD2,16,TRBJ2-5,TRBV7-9,CASSPGLAGVGETQYF,TGTGCCAGCAGCCCGGGACTAGCGGGAGTGGGGGAGACCCAGTACTTC
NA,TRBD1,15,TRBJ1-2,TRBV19,CASSRTGGTIEGYTF,TGTGCCAGTAGTAGGACAGGCGGAACAATCGAGGGCTACACCTTC
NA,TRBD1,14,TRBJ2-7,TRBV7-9,CASSLGTGTHEQYF,TGTGCCAGCAGCCTGGGGACAGGGACTCACGAGCAGTACTTC
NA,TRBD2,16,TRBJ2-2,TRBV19,CASSIHWEGFTGELFF,TGTGCCAGTAGTATCCACTGGGAGGGATTCACCGGGGAGCTGTTTTTT